The entry below gives a single T cell receptor (beta chain) sequence along with its context. This clonotype was observed at least ten times. The target of this receptor is not known. A junction boundary mismatches the germline segment, possibly from a read error. Profiling of TCR beta VDJ combinations and CDR3 sequences used genomic DNA as the template. TCR repertoire sequencing was run on an Illumina HiSeq 2000. In the authors' own workflow: TRBV/TRBJ rearrangement plots, CDR3 size and DJ length profiles, and Simpson's diversity index were used to assess repertoires. The most abundant DNA sequence in the deep sequencing data was taken as the immunodominant clone. CDR3 amino acid sequences were screened for sharing across subjects and compared with published repertoires and the VDJdb database. TCRdb's own reprocessing of the public reads used fastp at Q25 and MiXCR and kept productive beta chains. Each CDR3 protein appears once, grouped with its most common genes and DNA. The V and J calls come from TCRdb's annotation, not from the publication. This sample has just over 450,000 distinct CDR3 sequences in its table, and around a third of those were observed once. The ten largest clonotypes hold 0.75% to 0.95% of the sample.

The sample is drawn from a study of CD8+CD57+ T cells in acquired aplastic anemia (dated by TCRdb to the late 2010s). Turning to the overall study: On average, sorted CD4+ and CD8+ cells yielded 3.2 ug of extracted DNA, with a range of roughly 0.18 to 30 ug. CD8+CD57+ expansion was defined as frequency above the mean frequency observed in healthy subjects.

CDR1 and CDR2, per the germline V gene, are SGHTA and FQGTGA. From cysteine to phenylalanine, the CDR3 is 14 amino acids long. CDR3 DNA is the only sequence kept; it has 42 bases, read in frame from the first base. Flow cytometry had shown CD8+CD57+ cell expansion in the patients selected for sequencing. Every patient had severe acquired aplastic anemia, diagnosed using the International Study of Aplastic Anemia and Agranulocytosis and Camitta criteria. No therapy had been received by the patients at the time of blood sampling. In this study, sorted CD4+ and CD8+ T cells from the blood of healthy subjects and of severe aplastic anemia patients had their TCR repertoires deep-sequenced. In the USA, patient enrollment took place under clinicaltrials.gov protocols 00001620, 01623167, 00001397, 00071045, 00081523 and 00961064. Ficoll-Paque density gradient centrifugation was used to isolate peripheral blood mononuclear cells. Before DNA extraction, CD4+ and CD8+ T cells were sorted with FACS or magnetic beads.

Summary of the overall study and its limitations: Approximately 27 CD8+ CDR3 sequences were found in both patients and controls but appeared to be highly expressed in patients and within the immunodominant clones of the patients. Between patients and healthy controls, no significant difference in CD8+ Simpson's diversity was found (P=0.060).

This TCR derives from a human donor with aplastic anemia. Material: sorted CD4+, CD8+, or CD8+CD57+ T cells (not recorded which) from PBMCs. This chain joins TRBV7-3 to TRBJ2-7; 7 central bases correspond to TRBD1. The CDR3 region: CASSLVGGRDEQYF. The DNA is as follows: TGTGCCAGCAGCTTGGTAGGGGGCCGCGACGAGCAGTACTTT.